This entry features one TCR beta chain sequence. The sample is drawn from a study of Ad26.COV2.S vaccination and SARS-CoV-2 variants. Indicated treatment: around 19 received Ad26.COV2.S at low or high dose, single or two shots; several received placebo; per-sample allocation not given. Sampling was done on day 63 after the first vaccine or placebo injection. A Boston adult aged 18-55 years was the donor. Immunization relied on an Ad26 vector, which expressed Wuhan-strain SARS-CoV-2 spike. Profiled with immunoSEQ multiplex PCR; TCRdb holds only in-frame clones, not every one. The data show roughly 700,000 clones, 70% to 90% seen once. Germline CDR1 SGHKS, CDR2 YYEKEE (reference sequence). V lost 2 bases and J lost 15, with 18 bases in between. This CDR3 has 13 residues.

This sequence joins TRBV5-5 and TRBJ2-1; tentative D call: TRBD1 (6 bases). This specimen consisted of peripheral blood, obtained in a trial of Ad26.COV2.S vaccine versus placebo. The TCR was taken from a person aged 18-60 years who received the Ad26.COV2.S COVID-19 vaccine or a placebo. CDR3 loop: CASSFDRSPYRFF. As DNA, the CDR3 is TGTGCCAGCAGCTTTGACAGGAGCCCTTATCGGTTCTTC.